This T cell receptor (beta chain) was captured in a study of T cells expressing NK-cell markers. 5'RACE template switching built TCR beta cDNA with unique molecular identifiers. After re-calling the 5' RACE reads, TCRdb lists one entry per CDR3 protein, DNA absent. The sample table sets out about 160,000 distinct CDR3 sequences. Specimen: blood T cells: a sorted CD56 or NKG2C T cell subset, CD4+ or CD8+ T cells, or bulk PBMC T cells (not recorded which). The sequence derives from a woman between 18 and 75 years old in good health.

CDR3: CASSLDGGEFF. The genes are TRBV5-5 and TRBJ2-1; TCRdb designates TRBD1, a call that cannot be tested without DNA. Germline loops: CDR1 SGHKS, CDR2 YYEKEE (reference sequence). This CDR3 contains 11 residues.